Given below is one T cell receptor (beta chain) in context. The CDR3 contains 12 residues. The germline CDR1 and CDR2 sequences are MNHEY and SVGAGI. Trimming took 2 bases from V and 4 from J, leaving 5 bases between them. The record originates from a study of OX40 agonist ivuxolimab in advanced cancers. Across the study: Ivuxolimab, which is an agonistic anti-OX40 (CD134) antibody, was administered to the patients. The study gave patients intravenous ivuxolimab at 0.01 to 10 mg/kg every 2 weeks. Hepatocellular carcinoma, melanoma, renal cell or head and neck cancer affected the dose-escalation patients.

The method was immunoSEQ multiplex PCR; TCRdb's version includes in-frame clones alone and lacks a portion of them. The table includes about 98,000 clones, 90% to 95% detected once. The chain carries TRBV6-5 and TRBJ1-1; D remains ambiguous. The sample in question was CD4+ or CD8+ T cells sorted from blood, obtained in a trial of the OX40 agonist ivuxolimab. This clonotype was sampled from an adult with an advanced solid tumor such as melanoma, head and neck, liver or kidney cancer. CDR3 coding DNA: TGTGCCAGCAGTTACGCGGGCACTGAAGCTTTCTTT. Its protein is CASSYAGTEAFF.